This T cell receptor (beta chain) is drawn from a study of blood T cell repertoires in COVID-19. In the study overall: The study drew acute and convalescent COVID-19 samples from the United States, Italy and Spain. T cells, B-cell-depleted T cells, or PBMCs provided the cDNA or gDNA that served as material.

Per the authors' pipeline: Amplifying reference gene primers gave estimates of nucleated cell counts. Sequenced by immunoSEQ multiplex PCR; TCRdb stores in-frame clones only, minus some. V, J and clone size are those of that table, while D and trimming were read from the DNA. The table records 250,000 to 300,000 clones, around 86% of them present only once. The length of the CDR3 is 15 residues. V was clipped by 5 bases and J by 4 bases; unmatched bases: 8. Looked up from germline, CDR1 is KGHSH and CDR2 is LQKENI. The V gene is TRBV18, the J gene TRBJ2-3, with 8 bases identical to TRBD2. This clonotype originated in a man over 45 with acute or convalescent COVID-19. The sequenced sample was peripheral blood. Written as DNA, the CDR3 is TGTGCCAGCTCAACCGGGACTAGTAACCCAGATACGCAGTATTTT. The encoded protein is CASSTGTSNPDTQYF.